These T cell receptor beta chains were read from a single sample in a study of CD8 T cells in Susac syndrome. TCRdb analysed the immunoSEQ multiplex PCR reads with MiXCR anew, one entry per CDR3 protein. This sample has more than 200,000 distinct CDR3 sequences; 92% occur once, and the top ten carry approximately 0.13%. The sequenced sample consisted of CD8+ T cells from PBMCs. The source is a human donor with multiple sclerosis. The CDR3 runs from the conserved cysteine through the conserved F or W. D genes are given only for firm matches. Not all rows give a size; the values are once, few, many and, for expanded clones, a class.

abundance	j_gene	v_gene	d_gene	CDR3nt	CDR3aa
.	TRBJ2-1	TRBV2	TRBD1	TGTGCCAGCTCTGACATGGGACAGGAGCAGTTCTTC	CASSDMGQEQFF
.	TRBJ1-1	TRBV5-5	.	TGTGCCAGCAGACTCGGGACTGAAGCTTTCTTT	CASRLGTEAFF
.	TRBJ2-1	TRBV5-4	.	TGTGCCAGCAGACGGGAGTCCTACAATGAGCAGTTCTTC	CASRRESYNEQFF
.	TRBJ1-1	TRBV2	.	TGTGCCAGCAGTGAATCAGGGGACACTGAAGCTTTCTTT	CASSESGDTEAFF
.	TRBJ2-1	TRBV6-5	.	TGTGCCAGCAGTTACTCTGCCGGGACAAGAAATGAGCAGTTCTTC	CASSYSAGTRNEQFF
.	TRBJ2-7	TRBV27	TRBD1	TGTGCCAGCAGCTCCTCCGGGACAGGGGTCGAGCAGTACTTC	CASSSSGTGVEQYF
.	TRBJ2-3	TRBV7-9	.	TGTGCCAGCAGGGTTGGTACAGATACGCAGTATTTT	CASRVGTDTQYF
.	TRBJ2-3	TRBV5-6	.	TGTGCCAGCAGCTGGACACGGTCTGGCGATACGCAGTATTTT	CASSWTRSGDTQYF
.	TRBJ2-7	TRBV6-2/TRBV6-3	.	TGTGCCAGCAGTTTTACGTACGAGCAGTACTTC	CASSFTYEQYF
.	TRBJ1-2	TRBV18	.	TGTGCCAGCTCAGGGGAGGACTATGGCTACACCTTC	CASSGEDYGYTF
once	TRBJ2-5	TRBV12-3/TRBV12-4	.	TGTGCCAGCAGTTCGTTGGATAACCAAGAGACCCAGTACTTC	CASSSLDNQETQYF
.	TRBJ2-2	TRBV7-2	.	TGTGCCAGCAGCCCCCGGCAATTTCTAGCGGAGCTGTTTTTT	CASSPRQFLAELFF
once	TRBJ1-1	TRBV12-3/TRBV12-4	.	TGTGCCAGCAGGACGGCCCCCACAGGGTTCCACACTGAAGCTTTCTTT	CASRTAPTGFHTEAFF
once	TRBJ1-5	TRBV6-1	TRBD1	TGTGCCAGCAGTGAATACGGGACAGGTAATACGGATCAGCCCCAGCATTTT	CASSEYGTGNTDQPQHF
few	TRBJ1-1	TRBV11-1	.	TGTGCCAGCAGCCCCCCTGGAGGGAACACTGAAGCTTTCTTT	CASSPPGGNTEAFF
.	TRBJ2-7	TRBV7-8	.	TGTGCCAGCAGCTTTACGGACCGGCAGTACGAGCAGTACTTC	CASSFTDRQYEQYF
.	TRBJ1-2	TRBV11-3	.	TGTGCCAGCAGTCCCCAGACAGACCCGTATGGCTACACCTTC	CASSPQTDPYGYTF
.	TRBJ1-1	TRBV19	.	TGTGCCAGTAGTCCACACAGGGCGACTAACCTCCAGGAAAGTGCTTTCTTT	CASSPHRATNLQESAFF
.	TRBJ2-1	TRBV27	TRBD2	TGTGCCAGCAGTCCGACCGGGACTAGCGGGTACAATGAGCAGTTCTTC	CASSPTGTSGYNEQFF
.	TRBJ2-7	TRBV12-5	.	TGTGCTAGTGGCCCCGAGGATTACGAGCAGTACTTC	CASGPEDYEQYF
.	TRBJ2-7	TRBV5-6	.	TGTGCCAGCAGCTTGGTAGGGCACCACGAGCAGTACTTC	CASSLVGHHEQYF
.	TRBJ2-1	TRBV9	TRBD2	TGTGCCAGCAGCGGCTCGACTAGCGGGATCTACAATGAGCAGTTCTTC	CASSGSTSGIYNEQFF
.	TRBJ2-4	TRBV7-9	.	TGTGCCAGCAGCTCTACTGAAGGGTTCAATAACATTCAGTACTTC	CASSSTEGFNNIQYF
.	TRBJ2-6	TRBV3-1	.	TGTGCCAGCAGCCAGGAAGGCTCTGGGGCCAACGTCCTGACTTTC	CASSQEGSGANVLTF
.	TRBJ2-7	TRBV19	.	TGTGCCAGTAGTATCGGACAGCTCTACGAGCAGTACTTC	CASSIGQLYEQYF
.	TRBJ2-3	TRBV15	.	TGTGCCACCAGCGGCGGGGGCCCAGATACGCAGTATTTT	CATSGGGPDTQYF
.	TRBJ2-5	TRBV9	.	TGTGCCAGCAGCGTAGGGGCAGGGCAAGAGACCCAGTACTTC	CASSVGAGQETQYF
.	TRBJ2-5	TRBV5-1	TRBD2	TGCGCCAGCAGCCTGGCCCCCACCCCGGGACTAGCGGGGTTGTTGGAAGAGACCCAGTACTTC	CASSLAPTPGLAGLLEETQYF
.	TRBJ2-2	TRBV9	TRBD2	TGTGCCAGCAGCGTATGGCTAGCGGCCGCGAACACCGGGGAGCTGTTTTTT	CASSVWLAAANTGELFF
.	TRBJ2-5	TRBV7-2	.	TGTGCCAGCAGCGTCGGGTCCCTGGAGACCCAGTACTTC	CASSVGSLETQYF
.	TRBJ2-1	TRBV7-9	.	TGTGCCAGCAGCCCCCCTTTCAGTTCCTACAATGAGCAGTTCTTC	CASSPPFSSYNEQFF